This TCR beta chain was profiled in a study of cytomegalovirus exposure and HLA in healthy donors (dated by TCRdb to 2016 to 2017). The study in broad terms: According to an earlier analysis of 550 to 750 of the donors, about 179 million T cells yielded roughly 100 million unique TCR beta sequences and 276 Gb of sequence data. HLA typing covered class I and class II loci at four-digit resolution. To study patterns of TCR occurrence, a later analysis re-analyzed previously published TCR beta repertoires from around 660 donors and added high-resolution HLA genotyping. About 300 gigabases of sequencing data and around 87 million unique TCR sequences were included in an early release covering 550 to 800 HLA-typed donors. In the later analysis, no new phenotypic data were used to find candidate immune exposures; instead, reliance was placed on TCR beta sequences and their occurrence across donors. In addition to the first cohort of around 670 subjects, a separate validation cohort of 120 different subjects was used. To predict cytomegalovirus infection status, the study combined high-throughput TCR immunosequencing, statistical association of individual TCRs with disease status, and machine learning. Every repertoire in the discovery cohort had been generated on one and the same sequencing platform. The aim of the study was to test whether cataloging public T cell receptors could identify signatures of past pathogen exposure. Genome-wide SNP genotypes for about 55% of the 666 donors were used in a later genetic analysis, which treated that subset as a discovery cohort. Of the 350 to 400 genotyped donors, about 84% fell in the genetic ancestry cluster associated with self-reported Caucasian donors. The number of donors typed differed by locus, with 629-630 for A, B, C, DRB1 and DQB1, roughly 550 for DQA1, 600 to 610 for DPA1, and roughly 450 for DPB1. An earlier analysis of 450 to 750 of the donors used high-throughput TCR beta sequencing to judge whether each TCR beta V gene segment behaved as functional or pseudogenic. Because of strong linkage in the cohort, five DR-DQ haplotypes were treated as single units for association and clustering. Donor age, sex, ethnicity and CMV serostatus were compiled together with the repertoire data. On average, around 240,000 unique TCR beta nucleotide sequences were sequenced per donor among 350 to 400 genotyped donors of the cohort, with 15% to 20% of those sequences being non-productive. The study profiled the T cell repertoires of under 850 subjects by immunosequencing and related them to cytomegalovirus serostatus.

Library method: the immunoSEQ multiplex PCR assay. For the multiplex PCR, a mixture combining 60 forward primers for TCR Vbeta segments and 13 reverse primers for TCR Jbeta segments was used. The CDR3 region of rearranged TCR beta genes was amplified from genomic DNA with a multiplex PCR assay. The Illumina HiSeq System was used to sequence the amplified TCR beta libraries as 87-base-pair reads. As for the original processing: A later analysis tallied roughly 80 million unique TCR beta chains across the roughly 610 repertoires, and around 9.9 million of those chains were shared by two or more donors. Raw reads were error-corrected and collapsed into unique sequences with a nearest-neighbor algorithm that merged closely related sequences to remove PCR and sequencing errors. To assign V, D and J gene segments, CDR3 sequences were aligned to IMGT reference sequences. Each retained sequence needed at least a six-nucleotide match to both a V gene segment and a J gene segment. Rearrangements were called productive when the CDR3 lacked stop codons and stayed in frame with V and J; all others were non-productive. CDR3 was defined by IMGT convention, running from the second conserved V-encoded cysteine to the conserved J-encoded phenylalanine. The earlier analysis of 587 of the donors excluded sequences that lacked an unambiguous match to a single V gene segment. An earlier analysis of under 750 of the donors called V segments functional above 56.7% productive rearrangements and segregating when the between-donor standard deviation exceeded 5%. A statistical classification framework was built to diagnose cytomegalovirus status from the catalog of TCR beta chain sequences. V and J gene assignment, in a later analysis, came from comparing TCR nucleotide sequences with IMGT/GENE-DB human TR gene sequences. In a later analysis, CDR3 sequences and most-parsimonious VDJ recombination scenarios were assigned using the TCRdist pipeline. In a later analysis, each TCR beta chain was defined by its CDR3 amino acid sequence together with its V-gene family, and reads lacking a unique V-gene family were excluded. A later analysis removed 592 highly shared, low-generation-probability nucleotide sequences to deal with suspected cross-contamination and a sequencing artifact. In a later analysis, a clonal expansion index for each public chain was calculated from normalized within-repertoire ranks of inferred template counts. In a later analysis, generation probabilities were computed with a VDJ recombination model fitted to out-of-frame rearrangements, and the resulting probabilities were checked against IGoR. In a later analysis, hypergeometric tests were used to score TCR-TCR, TCR-HLA and TCR-CMV co-occurrence, with a repertoire-size bias correction applied to TCR pairs. A later analysis estimated false discovery rates by permuting HLA or CMV assignments 20 times. In a later analysis, co-occurring TCRs were grouped with DBSCAN, and TCRdist sequence similarity was added when clustering was performed within HLA-allele-positive subsets. Co-occurrence clustering excluded repertoires with fewer than 30,000 or more than 120,000 public chains, plus five with anomalous nucleotide sharing. TCRdb retrieved this table from immuneACCESS and kept in-frame rearrangements only. Not all clones are present; in checked studies, unresolved V genes account for under half, and no reason is known for the remainder. The V and J calls and clone size were taken over from that table, and D and trimming were inferred from the DNA. The sample table shows around 140,000 clones, and more than 60% are seen once. The ten largest clones capture approximately 1.5% of the sample.

The cohort consisted of hundreds of healthy bone marrow donors. All cohort members were sampled while nominally healthy, although unrecorded immune exposures were likely present. The donor was CMV seronegative and belonged to the group of under 400 seronegative cohort members. Each donor provided a peripheral blood sample, and peripheral blood mononuclear cells were used for TCR beta sequencing. The Qiagen DNeasy Blood Extraction Kit was used to extract genomic DNA from the blood cell samples. The study at large found these results: In vitro tests confirmed that three of the cytomegalovirus-associated TCR beta chains recognize cytomegalovirus antigens. This cohort had only TCR beta chains sequenced, and the lack of alpha or paired-chain data limited which features could be detected. A later analysis found that most CMV-associated TCR beta chains appeared HLA-restricted, with HLA associations seemingly driven largely by CMV exposure. Because counts were too low, about 18 rarely observed V segments, including chromosome 9 orphons, were excluded from the earlier analysis of 587 of the donors. In a later analysis, the rate of TCR association differed among HLA loci, with DRB1 alleles having the most associated TCRs and HLA-C alleles having the fewest. In a later analysis, HLA-associated TCR beta chains showed more clonal expansion and lower generation probabilities than non-associated chains that were equally common. In both the original and validation cohorts, the classifier was reported to diagnose cytomegalovirus status with high specificity and sensitivity. For the cohort, immune exposure information was limited to CMV serostatus. A further reported finding was that TCR beta sequences accurately predicted the HLA-A and HLA-B alleles for most subjects in the first cohort. Several of the top co-occurrence clusters appeared to be linked to parvovirus B19, influenza, CMV and Epstein-Barr virus, according to a later analysis. The authors suggested that the approach could potentially be generalized to other disease states and immunological phenotypes. An earlier analysis of approximately 540 of the donors showed that most TCR beta V segments appeared in productive rearrangements either about 90% or about 30% of the time, which broadly matched IMGT annotations. Because some donors lacked HLA typing at each locus, the association tests relied only on the typed subset. Linkage disequilibrium might explain the correlated functional status among segregating V segments, but an unknown experimental factor could not be excluded. The sequencing pipeline was judged likely to have produced a cluster of highly shared sequence variants as a technical artifact. In a later genetic analysis, a missense DCLRE1C variant was associated with V-gene and J-gene trimming of TCR beta chains, and the association was replicated in an independent cohort. Most TCR sequences were observed very rarely across donors, whereas some public TCRs were present in many individuals. According to a later genetic analysis, donors in an Asian-associated ancestry cluster had fewer N-insertions in productive TCRs than the roughly 700-donor mean. A later analysis associated 15,000 to 20,000 TCR beta sequences with specific HLA alleles at a false discovery rate of 0.05. When HLA alleles, especially DR and DQ, strongly co-occurred, attributing TCR associations to individual alleles was difficult. Presence/absence analyses assumed roughly uniform sequencing depth across donors, an assumption that may not hold. The study listed approximately 150 TCR beta chains as associated with cytomegalovirus.

As concerns this clone: Its antigen target is currently unknown. Qualities for individual bases were not recorded, and no much larger clone is one base off.

This TCR was sampled from a female donor in good health and CMV-seronegative. The sample consisted of PBMCs.

The CDR3 has the sequence CASSFPGQGDTGELFF. The nucleotide sequence is TGTGCCAGCAGCTTTCCGGGACAGGGAGACACCGGGGAGCTGTTTTTT. Rearrangement joined TRBV7-9 to TRBJ2-2, and TRBD1 matches 9 of the central bases. The CDR3, from cysteine to phenylalanine, totals 16 residues. Only CDR3 DNA remains: 48 bases, in frame from the first base. Via the germline V gene (reference sequence), CDR1 is SEHNR and CDR2 FQNEAQ. Trimming removed 3 bases from V and 3 bases from J; the gene matches leave 5 bases unexplained. Supplemented by the reference TRBV7-9 and TRBJ2-2 proteins around the CDR3, the complete variable domain is DTGVSQNPRHKITKRGQNVTFRCDPISEHNRLYWYRQTLGQGPEFLTYFQNEAQLEKSRLLSDRFSAERPKGSFSTLEIQRTEQGDSAMYLCASSFPGQGDTGELFFGEGSRLTVL.